This is a list of T cell receptor beta chains from one sample in a study of cytomegalovirus exposure and HLA in healthy donors. Only in-frame clones appear in the TCRdb table, and some are missing; sequencing was by immunoSEQ multiplex PCR. The sample holds more than 150,000 clones; roughly 80% are singletons and the top ten take 0.38%. Sequencing was performed on PBMCs. The receptors here all came from a boy between 2 and 10 years old in good health and CMV-seronegative. CDR3s include the opening cysteine and the closing phenylalanine or tryptophan. The D gene is left open where the match is weak. For some rows the clone size is stated as once, few or many, or as a class when expanded; others skip it.

clone size | J gene | V gene | D gene | CDR3 protein | CDR3 DNA
- | TRBJ2-5 | TRBV7-9 | - | CASSLTESGTQYF | TGTGCCAGCAGCTTAACAGAGTCTGGGACCCAGTACTTC
- | TRBJ2-7 | TRBV4-1 | - | CASSQVLVTEFYEQYF | TGCGCCAGCAGCCAAGTTCTAGTGACAGAGTTTTACGAGCAGTACTTC
once | TRBJ1-4 | TRBV11-2 | TRBD1 | CASSFTGEEGKLFF | TGTGCCAGCAGCTTCACAGGGGAGGAGGGAAAACTGTTTTTT
once | TRBJ2-7 | TRBV19 | - | CASSIGGGRYEQYF | TGTGCCAGTAGTATTGGAGGGGGCAGGTACGAGCAGTACTTC
once | TRBJ1-2 | TRBV19 | - | CASSPRGTGYGYTF | TGTGCCAGTAGTCCAAGAGGAACGGGGTATGGCTACACCTTC
- | TRBJ2-1 | TRBV28 | TRBD2 | CASSLAGGPSYNEQFF | TGTGCCAGCAGTCTAGCGGGAGGGCCCTCGTACAATGAGCAGTTCTTC
- | TRBJ2-7 | TRBV4-1 | TRBD2 | CASSQAFGRLASYEQYF | TGCGCCAGCAGCCAAGCATTCGGCCGACTAGCCTCCTACGAGCAGTACTTC
- | TRBJ2-7 | TRBV10-3 | TRBD1 | CAISRDRGGSYEQYF | TGTGCCATCAGCCGGGACAGGGGTGGTTCCTACGAGCAGTACTTC
few | TRBJ2-7 | TRBV6-5 | TRBD1 | CASRDTGGDEQYF | TGTGCCAGCAGGGATACAGGGGGCGACGAGCAGTACTTC
- | TRBJ2-2 | TRBV27 | TRBD1 | CASRRPRDRGGELFF | TGTGCCAGCAGACGGCCCCGGGACAGGGGAGGGGAGCTGTTTTTT
- | TRBJ2-7 | TRBV7-3 | TRBD2 | CASSLQGLAGGPYEQYF | TGTGCCAGCAGCTTACAGGGGTTAGCGGGAGGCCCATACGAGCAGTACTTC
- | TRBJ1-1 | TRBV7-3 | TRBD1 | CASSKGQQNTEAFF | TGTGCCAGCAGCAAGGGACAGCAGAACACTGAAGCTTTCTTT
- | TRBJ2-7 | TRBV19 | - | CASSSGVEQYF | TGTGCCAGTAGCTCAGGGGTCGAGCAGTACTTC
- | TRBJ1-2 | TRBV6-5 | TRBD1 | CASSSTGENYGYTF | TGTGCCAGCAGTTCGACAGGGGAGAACTATGGCTACACCTTC
- | TRBJ1-1 | TRBV6-1 | TRBD1 | CASSTRDRFTEAFF | TGTGCCAGCAGTACTCGGGACAGATTCACTGAAGCTTTCTTT
few | TRBJ2-1 | TRBV28 | TRBD2 | CASSPTMGTSGSDEQFF | TGTGCCAGCAGTCCTACAATGGGGACTAGCGGGAGCGATGAGCAGTTCTTC
few | TRBJ1-4 | TRBV5-5 | TRBD1 | CASSGTATNEKLFF | TGTGCCAGCAGCGGGACAGCAACTAATGAAAAACTGTTTTTT
- | TRBJ2-5 | TRBV7-3 | TRBD2 | CASSPGTSGLWGETQYF | TGTGCCAGCAGCCCTGGGACTAGCGGCCTTTGGGGGGAGACCCAGTACTTC
- | TRBJ1-2 | TRBV19 | - | CASSWAGANYGYTF | TGTGCCAGTAGTTGGGCGGGGGCTAACTATGGCTACACCTTC
- | TRBJ2-6 | TRBV5-8 | - | CASSLLLTAGANVLTF | TGTGCCAGCAGCTTGTTATTGACAGCCGGGGCCAACGTCCTGACTTTC
- | TRBJ2-1 | TRBV13 | - | CASSLEAGYNEQFF | TGTGCCAGCAGCTTAGAGGCGGGGTACAATGAGCAGTTCTTC
- | TRBJ2-1 | TRBV4-1 | TRBD2 | CASSLAGLAGGSSYNEQFF | TGCGCCAGCAGCCTCGCCGGACTAGCGGGAGGGAGCTCCTACAATGAGCAGTTCTTC
- | TRBJ1-2 | TRBV28 | - | CASSLAGNGYTF | TGTGCCAGCAGTTTAGCGGGGAATGGCTACACCTTC
- | TRBJ2-3 | TRBV7-9 | TRBD2 | CASSPRLAGVPDTQYF | TGTGCCAGCAGCCCGAGACTAGCGGGGGTTCCGGATACGCAGTATTTT
once | TRBJ1-2 | TRBV18 | TRBD1 | CASSPPNWTGGDGYTF | TGTGCCAGCTCACCGCCCAATTGGACAGGGGGCGATGGCTACACCTTC
- | TRBJ2-1 | TRBV6-6 | TRBD2 | CASSPTSASYNEQFF | TGTGCCAGCAGTCCTACTAGCGCATCCTACAATGAGCAGTTCTTC
- | TRBJ2-1 | TRBV2 | TRBD2 | CASKTSGPYNEQFF | TGTGCCAGCAAGACTAGCGGACCCTACAATGAGCAGTTCTTC
- | TRBJ2-7 | TRBV11-2 | - | CASSLEAGASYEQYF | TGTGCCAGCAGCCTAGAGGCAGGGGCTTCCTACGAGCAGTACTTC
- | TRBJ2-1 | TRBV5-6 | TRBD2 | CASSPPMVVAGDAYNEQFF | TGTGCCAGCAGCCCCCCGATGGTGGTAGCGGGCGACGCCTACAATGAGCAGTTCTTC
- | TRBJ2-7 | TRBV7-6 | - | CASSPGLSYEQYF | TGTGCCAGCAGCCCCGGGTTGTCCTACGAGCAGTACTTC
- | TRBJ2-2 | TRBV5-1 | TRBD2 | CASSLAGGDTGELFF | TGCGCCAGCAGCCTAGCGGGAGGGGACACCGGGGAGCTGTTTTTT
- | TRBJ1-1 | TRBV10-1 | - | CASSVYRAPTEAFF | TGCGCCAGCAGTGTTTACAGGGCTCCCACTGAAGCTTTCTTT
- | TRBJ1-1 | TRBV11-3 | TRBD1 | CASSQRGLNTEAFF | TGTGCCAGCAGCCAGAGGGGGCTGAACACTGAAGCTTTCTTT
few | TRBJ1-5 | TRBV4-1 | - | CASSQTQDSNQPQHF | TGCGCCAGCAGCCAAACACAAGATAGCAATCAGCCCCAGCATTTT
- | TRBJ2-5 | TRBV7-8 | - | CASSRTGQSQETQYF | TGTGCCAGCAGCCGAACCGGACAGAGCCAAGAGACCCAGTACTTC
once | TRBJ2-1 | TRBV7-3 | TRBD2 | CASSSSGREQFF | TGTGCCAGCAGCTCTAGCGGGAGGGAGCAGTTCTTC
- | TRBJ2-1 | TRBV28 | TRBD1 | CASSPVKGADEQFF | TGTGCCAGCAGCCCAGTCAAGGGGGCGGATGAGCAGTTCTTC
- | TRBJ1-4 | TRBV28 | TRBD1 | CASSHYTGDATNEKLFF | TGTGCCAGCAGTCATTATACAGGGGATGCAACTAATGAAAAACTGTTTTTT
- | TRBJ2-7 | TRBV5-8 | TRBD1 | CASSWDSIYEQYF | TGTGCCAGCAGCTGGGACAGTATCTACGAGCAGTACTTC
once | TRBJ1-2 | TRBV19 | TRBD1 | CASSIDWGQIYGYTF | TGTGCCAGTAGTATAGACTGGGGACAGATCTATGGCTACACCTTC
- | TRBJ2-7 | TRBV5-4 | TRBD1 | CASSSGQGAWEQYF | TGTGCCAGCAGCTCCGGACAGGGGGCTTGGGAGCAGTACTTC
- | TRBJ1-5 | TRBV18 | - | CASSPGHLSNQPQHF | TGTGCCAGCTCACCCGGACACCTTAGCAATCAGCCCCAGCATTTT
- | TRBJ2-7 | TRBV7-3 | TRBD2 | CASSPPALADTYEQYF | TGTGCCAGCAGCCCCCCGGCACTAGCGGATACCTACGAGCAGTACTTC
- | TRBJ1-3 | TRBV6-1 | - | CASTTGSSTGNTIYF | TGTGCCAGCACCACAGGGTCGTCCACTGGAAACACCATATATTTT
- | TRBJ1-1 | TRBV27 | - | CASRDTGNFEAFF | TGTGCCAGCAGGGACACCGGTAATTTCGAAGCTTTCTTT
- | TRBJ2-2 | TRBV9 | TRBD2 | CASSYTSGNTGELFF | TGTGCCAGCAGCTACACTAGCGGGAACACCGGGGAGCTGTTTTTT
- | TRBJ1-3 | TRBV28 | - | CASSSKSSGNTIYF | TGTGCCAGCAGTTCCAAGAGCTCTGGAAACACCATATATTTT
- | TRBJ2-2 | TRBV7-7 | TRBD1 | CASSLAGDSKNTGELFF | TGTGCCAGCAGCTTAGCGGGGGACAGCAAGAACACCGGGGAGCTGTTTTTT
- | TRBJ2-5 | TRBV5-6 | - | CASSFMSGQETQYF | TGTGCCAGCAGCTTTATGAGCGGGCAAGAGACCCAGTACTTC
- | TRBJ1-5 | TRBV9 | - | CASSLGDAVRPQHF | TGTGCCAGCAGCCTTGGAGACGCGGTTAGGCCCCAGCATTTT
- | TRBJ2-3 | TRBV9 | - | CASSVGGGPGVDTQYF | TGTGCCAGCAGCGTAGGGGGGGGGCCCGGGGTAGATACGCAGTATTTT
- | TRBJ2-7 | TRBV9 | TRBD1 | CASSRTLTGGMYEQYF | TGTGCCAGCAGCCGCACCTTGACAGGGGGAATGTACGAGCAGTACTTC
- | TRBJ2-1 | TRBV5-4 | TRBD2 | CASSLSAGGLSYNEQFF | TGTGCCAGCAGCTTGTCAGCGGGAGGATTATCCTACAATGAGCAGTTCTTC
few | TRBJ2-1 | TRBV19 | TRBD2 | CASSPRILGGRAYNEQFF | TGTGCCAGTAGTCCCAGAATACTAGGAGGGAGGGCCTACAATGAGCAGTTCTTC
- | TRBJ1-1 | TRBV10-2 | TRBD1 | CASTRDRVNTEAFF | TGCGCCAGCACCAGGGACAGGGTAAACACTGAAGCTTTCTTT
- | TRBJ2-5 | TRBV6-4 | TRBD2 | CASSDSMGTSGPETQYF | TGTGCCAGCAGTGACTCGATGGGGACTAGCGGTCCAGAGACCCAGTACTTC
few | TRBJ1-5 | TRBV2 | - | CASKGGNQPQHF | TGTGCCAGCAAGGGGGGCAATCAGCCCCAGCATTTT
few | TRBJ2-1 | TRBV18 | TRBD1 | CASSLGQGFFNEQFF | TGTGCCAGCTCACTGGGACAGGGCTTCTTCAATGAGCAGTTCTTC
- | TRBJ1-2 | TRBV7-2 | TRBD1 | CASSLTQGFGYTF | TGTGCCAGCAGCTTAACACAGGGGTTTGGCTACACCTTC